Below are 30 T cell receptor beta chains sequenced from a single sample in a study of glioma-infiltrating T cells. The iRepertoire nested amplicon-rescue multiplex PCR amplified TCR alpha and beta CDR3s from RNA. A single record per CDR3 protein comes from TCRdb applying MiXCR to the multiplex PCR reads. The sample includes about 180,000 distinct CDR3 sequences, about 46% of them seen just once. The sample comprised glioma tissue, nonneoplastic brain tissue, or PBMCs (not recorded which). Receptor source: a human donor with low-grade glioma or glioblastoma, undergoing nonglioma brain surgery, or in good health (not recorded which).

The chain combines TRBV20-1 with TRBJ1-5, with 9 bases fitting TRBD1. This CDR3 is 15 amino acids long. CDR1 and CDR2 (germline): DFQATT, SNEGSKA (reference sequence). Germline trimming cut 6 bases from V and 6 bases from J; bases unmatched to any gene: 12. CDR3 coding DNA: TGCAGTGCGGGGACGACCGGGACAGGGAGTCAGCCCCAGCATTTT. The encoded protein is CSAGTTGTGSQPQHF.

In the case of this clonotype: This sequence may be a read error, since a much larger clone differs from it by one base. The genes are TRBV20-1 and TRBJ2-5, with TRBD1 matching 8 bases. Germline V gene data show CDR1 as DFQATT and CDR2 as SNEGSKA (reference sequence). The CDR3 is 13 residues long. Here the CDR3 DNA reads TGCAGTGCTAGTCCAGGGGGCGGGGAGACCAAGTACTTC. It is translated as CSASPGGGETKYF.

Note on this clonotype: A read error may produce the germline difference seen at one junction end. The V and J genes are TRBV28 and TRBJ2-1, with D possibly called TRBD1 or TRBD2 (5 bases each). Germline values: CDR1 MDHEN, CDR2 SYDVKM. This CDR3 has 15 amino acids. The CDR3 is CASSFSRELYNEKFF. CDR3 nucleotides: TGTGCCAGCAGTTTTTCCAGGGAGCTCTACAATGAGAAGTTCTTC.

There are many counts of this clonotype. The J gene is TRBJ2-3, the V gene TRBV20-1; no definite D call. The CDR3 is 12 amino acids. Deletions cut 3 bases from V and 2 bases from J, with 6 bases between. CDR1 DFQATT and CDR2 SNEGSKA come from the germline V gene (reference sequence). The DNA of the CDR3 is TGCAGTGCTAGCAGTTACACAGATACGCAGTATTTT. It encodes CSASSYTDTQYF.

This chain joins TRBV5-4 and TRBJ2-1, with 9 positions matching TRBD2. With 5 bases clipped from V and 4 bases from J, the junction kept 7 bases outside the gene matches. The V gene's germline CDR1 is SGHNT and CDR2 YYREEE (reference sequence). The CDR3 runs 15 residues. As DNA, the CDR3 is TGTGCCAGCAGTCCAGCGGGAGGCTCTTACAATGAGCAGTTCTTC. This gives the protein CASSPAGGSYNEQFF.

A word on this clonotype: The junction departs from germline at one end; a sequencing error may be responsible. This chain connects TRBV2 to TRBJ1-5; the D gene is possibly TRBD1 (6 bases). The CDR3 has 14 amino acids. The germline V gene encodes CDR1 SNHLY and CDR2 FYNNEI. CDR3 nucleotides: TGCGCCAGCAGACAGACAGGAATCAATCAGCCCAAGCATTTT. Encoded protein: CASRQTGINQPKHF.

With respect to this clonotype: Germline is not matched at one junction end, which may reflect a read error. J is TRBJ2-5 and V is TRBV20-1, with 8 positions matching TRBD2. The germline V gene encodes CDR1 DFQATT and CDR2 SNEGSKA (reference sequence). The length of the CDR3 is 14 residues. The CDR3 DNA sequence: TGCAGTGAGGGAACTAGCGGAACTCAAGAGAACCAGTACTTC. It translates to CSEGTSGTQENQYF.

This clonotype was found many times. This chain joins TRBV20-1 and TRBJ1-1, with D tentatively TRBD1 (6 bases). The germline V gene encodes CDR1 DFQATT and CDR2 SNEGSKA (reference sequence). With 6 bases removed from V and 7 bases from J, the gap between germline ends came to 18 bases. This CDR3 comprises 13 residues. The CDR3 sequence: CSARRVPDSEAFF. Here the CDR3 DNA reads TGCAGTGCCCGAAGGGTCCCGGACAGTGAAGCTTTCTTT.

J is TRBJ1-2 and V is TRBV5-1; D perhaps matches TRBD1 (6 bases). CDR3 length: 15 residues. Germline V gene lookup returns CDR1 SGHRS and CDR2 YFSETQ. Trimming took 5 bases from V and 2 from J, leaving 16 bases between them. The CDR3, as DNA: TGCGCCAGCAGGGCTCCCGGGACAATCAACTATGGCTACACCTTC. Its translation: CASRAPGTINYGYTF. The full variable domain, in which reference TRBV5-1 and TRBJ1-2 provide the parts outside the CDR3, is KAGVTQTPRYLIKTRGQQVTLSCSPISGHRSVSWYQQTPGQGLQFLFEYFSETQRNKGNFPGRFSGRQFSNSRSEMNVSTLELGDSALYLCASRAPGTINYGYTFGSGTRLTVV.

This clonotype was picked up many times. This chain connects TRBV4-1 to TRBJ2-3, with D perhaps being TRBD1 or TRBD2 (5 bases each). Germline loops: CDR1 MGHRA, CDR2 YSYEKL. With 4 bases removed from V and 0 bases from J, the gap between germline ends came to 8 bases. There are 14 residues in the CDR3. The CDR3: CASSLGESTDTQYF. As DNA, the CDR3 is TGCGCCAGCAGCCTGGGGGAAAGCACAGATACGCAGTATTTT.

Notes on this clonotype: One end of the junction fails to match germline, which may point to a read error. This chain connects TRBV12-3 or TRBV12-4 to TRBJ2-7; tentatively, D is TRBD1 or TRBD2 (5 bases each). The CDR3 runs 13 residues. CDR3 loop: CARSLGTDYEQYF. Written as DNA, the CDR3 is TGTGCCAGAAGTTTAGGGACGGACTACGAGCAGTACTTC.

Regarding this clonotype: This may be a read error, as it is one base from a much larger clone. The chain joins TRBV6-2 or TRBV6-3 to TRBJ2-7; 9 bases align to TRBD2. Germline CDR1 and CDR2: MNHEY and SVGEGT. Unmatched junction bases numbered 24, after V lost 5 bases and J lost 4 bases. The CDR3 has 20 residues. The CDR3 here is CASSGPISAGLAGTVYEQYF. CDR3 nucleotide sequence: TGTGCCAGCAGTGGCCCCATAAGTGCTGGTCTAGCGGGGACGGTTTACGAGCAGTACTTC.

This clonotype was counted at least ten times. This chain connects TRBV28 to TRBJ2-7; no clear D. Deletions cut 1 base from V and 4 bases from J, with 5 bases between. Looked up from germline, CDR1 is MDHEN and CDR2 is SYDVKM. CDR3 length: 12 residues. CDR3 amino acids: CASSLLGYEQYF. CDR3 bases: TGTGCCAGCAGTTTATTGGGTTACGAGCAGTACTTC.

The V and J genes are TRBV5-1 and TRBJ2-3; perhaps TRBD2 as D (5 bases). Germline loops: CDR1 SGHRS, CDR2 YFSETQ. V was cut by 2 bases and J by 2 bases, with 12 bases left in between. The CDR3 covers 15 residues. The CDR3 coding sequence is TGCGCCAGCAGCTTCTCAGACTATATCACAGATACGCAGTATTTT. Protein: CASSFSDYITDTQYF.

The gene calls are TRBV2 and TRBJ2-7; possible D gene TRBD1, 6 bases. The CDR3 has 14 residues. In germline, CDR1 is SNHLY, CDR2 FYNNEI. Trimming removed 4 bases at V and 2 bases at J, with 12 bases between. CDR3 nucleotides: TGTGCCAGCAGTGGACAGGTTTATACCTACGAGCAGTACTTC. This sequence encodes CASSGQVYTYEQYF.

The table lists this clonotype with many counts. V is TRBV20-1 and J is TRBJ2-7; maybe TRBD2 (6 bases). The CDR3 contains 11 residues. Trimming removed 0 bases at V and 6 bases at J, with 6 bases between. Per the germline V gene, CDR1 is DFQATT and CDR2 is SNEGSKA (reference sequence). DNA of the CDR3: TGCAGTGCTAGAGAGGGGGGCGAGCAGTACTTC. It encodes CSAREGGEQYF.

Of note for this clonotype: A much larger clone differs from this one at a single base, so this may be a read error. The CDR3 protein is CSATIGTSGNNEQFF. In DNA, the CDR3 is TGCAGTGCCACGATCGGGACTAGCGGTAACAATGAGCAGTTCTTC. This chain joins TRBV20-1 and TRBJ2-1, with 11 positions matching TRBD2. Per germline, CDR1 DFQATT and CDR2 SNEGSKA (reference sequence). The CDR3 contains 15 residues. With V trimmed by 6 bases and J by 5 bases, 9 bases remained unmatched.

This clonotype was observed at least ten times. The chain carries TRBV6-2 or TRBV6-3 and TRBJ2-7; the match to TRBD2 covers 10 bases. This CDR3 region has 16 residues. Looked up from germline, CDR1 is MNHEY and CDR2 is SVGEGT. J was trimmed by 2 bases and V by 1 base; bases with no gene match: 5. CDR3 residues: CASSYFTSGKPYEQYF. In DNA, the CDR3 is TGTGCCAGCAGTTACTTTACTAGCGGGAAGCCCTACGAGCAGTACTTC.

In this sample, this clonotype turned up many times. The chain links TRBV28 to TRBJ1-1, with no clear D. Trimming stripped 7 bases from V and 1 base from J, with 4 bases between. CDR3 length: 11 amino acids. Germline V CDR1 and CDR2: MDHEN, SYDVKM. The CDR3 here is CASTRNTEAFF. CDR3 coding DNA: TGTGCCAGCACAAGGAACACTGAAGCTTTCTTT. Full variable domain (missing parts from reference TRBV28 and TRBJ1-1): DVKVTQSSRYLVKRTGEKVFLECVQDMDHENMFWYRQDPGLGLRLIYFSYDVKMKEKGDIPEGYSVSREKKERFSLILESASTNQTSMYLCASTRNTEAFFGQGTRLTVV.

On this clonotype: A much larger clone is a single base away; this may be a read error. The genes are TRBV6-2 or TRBV6-3 and TRBJ2-2; 9 bases line up with TRBD2. Germline-derived CDR1 and CDR2 are MNHEY and SVGEGT. This CDR3 comprises 16 residues. The junction had 11 bases not matched to a gene; V was cut back by 8 bases and J by 4 bases. CDR3 DNA: TGTGCCAGCGGTGATTTAGCGGGAGTGAGCACCGGGGAGCTGTTTTTT. Its translation: CASGDLAGVSTGELFF.

The chain is built from TRBV18 and TRBJ2-7; D perhaps matches TRBD1 (5 bases). Germline V lookup: CDR1 KGHSH, CDR2 LQKENI. The V end lost 3 bases, the J end lost 7 bases, and 13 bases lay between the germline ends. CDR3 length: 13 amino acids. CDR3 in amino acids: CASSPITQGEQYF. CDR3 DNA: TGTGCCAGCTCACCTATTACTCAGGGAGAGCAGTACTTC.

On this clonotype itself: A read error may explain this, as a much larger clone is one base away. The chain couples TRBV20-1 to TRBJ2-2; maybe TRBD1 (6 bases). CDR1 DFQATT and CDR2 SNEGSKA come from the germline V gene (reference sequence). Trimming cost V 3 bases and J 7 bases, with 18 bases left between them. The CDR3 has 15 residues. The CDR3 loop is CSASRFPGHYGELFF. The CDR3 DNA reads as TGCAGTGCTAGCCGATTCCCGGGACACTACGGGGAGCTGTTTTTT.

As concerns this clonotype: A much larger clone lies one base from this, so it may be a read error. The chain links TRBV20-1 to TRBJ1-1; 8 nucleotides match TRBD1. J gave up 6 bases and V 4 bases, and 10 bases lay outside the gene matches. CDR1 and CDR2 from the germline V gene are DFQATT and SNEGSKA (reference sequence). The CDR3 is made up of 14 amino acids. CDR3 loop: CSAMPPTGAAEAFF. CDR3 bases: TGCAGTGCTATGCCCCCGACAGGGGCTGCTGAAGCTTTCTTT.

Points on this clonotype: One base away lies a much larger clone, so this may be a sequencing read error. J is TRBJ2-1 and V is TRBV20-1, with 10 bases aligning to TRBD2. This CDR3 has 14 residues. The trim removed 6 bases at V and 10 bases at J, leaving 12 bases unmatched. Germline V gene sequence: CDR1 DFQATT, CDR2 SNEGSKA (reference sequence). The CDR3 DNA reads TGCAGTGCCTCTAGCGGGAGCGAATTGTACGAGCAGTTCTTC. Its protein product is CSASSGSELYEQFF.

The chain carries TRBV7-9 and TRBJ2-5, with D unclear. The CDR3 consists of 11 residues. Germline V gene lookup returns CDR1 SEHNR and CDR2 FQNEAQ (reference sequence). V was shortened by 5 bases and J by 6 bases, with 7 bases between the two germline ends. The CDR3 coding sequence is TGTGCCAGCAGCGTTGGACAGACCCAGTACTTC. Its protein product is CASSVGQTQYF.

This clonotype has at least ten counts. V gene TRBV15 combines with J gene TRBJ2-1; no firm D call. Germline loops: CDR1 LNHNV, CDR2 YYDKDF (reference sequence). V was trimmed by 3 bases and J by 5 bases, leaving 5 bases between them. CDR3 length equals 12 residues. CDR3 in amino acids: CATSRDHNEQFF. DNA of the CDR3: TGTGCCACCAGCAGGGACCACAATGAGCAGTTCTTC. The full variable domain, with the rest looked up from reference TRBV15 and TRBJ2-1, is DAMVIQNPRYQVTQFGKPVTLSCSQTLNHNVMYWYQQKSSQAPKLLFHYYDKDFNNEADTPDNFQSRRPNTSFCFLDIRSPGLGDTAMYLCATSRDHNEQFFGPGTRLTVL.

The chain has TRBV28 and TRBJ1-1; D uncertain. The CDR3 is made up of 14 amino acids. Germline V gene sequence: CDR1 MDHEN, CDR2 SYDVKM. V was clipped by 5 bases and J by 0 bases, with 10 bases between them. The DNA of the CDR3 is TGTGCCAGCAGTGCTCCGTCGATGAACACTGAAGCTTTCTTT. Amino acid sequence: CASSAPSMNTEAFF.

This chain links TRBV3-1 with TRBJ1-2, with TRBD1 matching 7 bases. Per the germline V gene, CDR1 is LGHDT and CDR2 is YNNKEL (reference sequence). With 0 bases clipped from V and 6 bases from J, the junction kept 7 bases outside the gene matches. The CDR3 has 15 amino acids. This CDR3 reads CASSQDFGQENGYTF. The CDR3 bases are TGTGCCAGCAGCCAAGATTTTGGACAGGAGAATGGCTACACCTTC. Filled out from reference TRBV3-1 and TRBJ1-2, the complete variable domain reads DTAVSQTPKYLVTQMGNDKSIKCEQNLGHDTMYWYKQDSKKFLKIMFSYNNKELIINETVPNRFSPKSPDKAHLNLHINSLELGDSAVYFCASSQDFGQENGYTFGSGTRLTVV.

As regards this clonotype: Without the conserved terminal phenylalanine or tryptophan, this CDR3 likely stems from a read error. The chain is built from TRBV7-6 and TRBJ1-1, with D maybe TRBD1 (5 bases). Germline CDR1 is SGHVS and CDR2 is FNYEAQ. The CDR3 length is 14 residues. CDR3 nucleotides: TGCGCCAGCAGCCAAGTAGGGGAGAGCACTGAAGCTTTCTTA. It is translated as CASSQVGESTEAFL.

Concerning this clonotype itself: A much larger clone differs from this one at a single base, so this may be a read error. Since the CDR3 does not end with the conserved phenylalanine or tryptophan, this likely comes from a read error. This chain uses TRBV3-1 with TRBJ2-3; D uncertain. Germline CDR1 reads LGHDT; CDR2 reads YNNKEL (reference sequence). The V and J ends lost 10 bases and 4 bases respectively, with 9 bases between them. The CDR3 consists of 11 residues. As DNA, the CDR3 is TGTGCCACCCGCGGCGCAGATACGCAGTATCTT. The encoded protein is CATRGADTQYL.